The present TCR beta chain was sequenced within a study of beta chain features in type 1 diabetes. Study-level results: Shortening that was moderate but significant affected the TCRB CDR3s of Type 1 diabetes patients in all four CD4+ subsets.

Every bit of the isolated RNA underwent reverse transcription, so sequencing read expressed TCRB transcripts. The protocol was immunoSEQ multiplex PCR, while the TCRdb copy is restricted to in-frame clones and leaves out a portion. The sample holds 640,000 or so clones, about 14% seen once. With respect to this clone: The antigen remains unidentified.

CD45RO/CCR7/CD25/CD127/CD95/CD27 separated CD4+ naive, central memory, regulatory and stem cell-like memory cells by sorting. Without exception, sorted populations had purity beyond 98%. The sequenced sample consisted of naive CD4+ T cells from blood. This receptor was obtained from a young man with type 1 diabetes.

CDR3 sequence: CASSLNQQGAGTQYF. CDR3 DNA sequence: TGCGCCAGCAGCTTGAACCAGCAGGGGGCGGGGACCCAGTACTTC. The genes are TRBV5-1 and TRBJ2-5, with 8 bases matching TRBD1. V lost 1 base to trimming and J lost 7 bases; unmatched junction nucleotides: 9. The CDR3 is 15 residues long. Germline CDR1 reads SGHRS; CDR2 reads YFSETQ.